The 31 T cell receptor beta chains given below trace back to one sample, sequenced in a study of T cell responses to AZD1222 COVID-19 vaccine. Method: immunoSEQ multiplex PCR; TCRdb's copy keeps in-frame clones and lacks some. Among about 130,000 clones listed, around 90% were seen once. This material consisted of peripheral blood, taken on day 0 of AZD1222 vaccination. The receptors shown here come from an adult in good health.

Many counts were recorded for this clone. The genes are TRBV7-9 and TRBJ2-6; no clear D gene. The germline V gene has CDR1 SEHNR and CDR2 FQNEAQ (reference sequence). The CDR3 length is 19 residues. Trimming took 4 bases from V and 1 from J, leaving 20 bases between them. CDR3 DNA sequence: TGTGCCAGCAGCTCCTCAGACGGAGCCTACGAATCTGGGGCCAACGTCCTGACTTTC. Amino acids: CASSSSDGAYESGANVLTF.

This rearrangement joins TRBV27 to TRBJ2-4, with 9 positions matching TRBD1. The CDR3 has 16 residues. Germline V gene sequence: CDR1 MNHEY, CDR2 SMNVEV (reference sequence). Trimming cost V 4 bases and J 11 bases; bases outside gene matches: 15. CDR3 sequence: CASSSFLRDREAVQYF. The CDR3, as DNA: TGTGCCAGCAGTTCGTTTTTGAGGGACAGGGAGGCCGTTCAGTACTTC.

The chain's CDR3 is CAISPDREGSPLHF. The CDR3 coding sequence is TGTGCCATCAGCCCGGACAGGGAAGGATCACCCCTCCACTTT. This chain joins TRBV10-3 and TRBJ1-6; 8 bases are shared with TRBD1. CDR1 and CDR2 (germline): ENHRY, SYGVKD. The CDR3 is 14 residues long. V shed 6 bases and J 10 bases; nucleotides not matched to a gene: 8.

CDR3 nucleotide sequence: TGTGCCAGCAGCCCCCGGGGAGAAGGAAACACCATATATTTT. This encodes CASSPRGEGNTIYF. The V call is TRBV3-1 (or the pseudogene TRBV3-2), the J call TRBJ1-3; no firm D call. V was trimmed by 4 bases and J by 4 bases, leaving 11 bases between them. The CDR3 runs to 14 residues. Germline assignment: CDR1 LGHDT and CDR2 YNNKEL (reference sequence).

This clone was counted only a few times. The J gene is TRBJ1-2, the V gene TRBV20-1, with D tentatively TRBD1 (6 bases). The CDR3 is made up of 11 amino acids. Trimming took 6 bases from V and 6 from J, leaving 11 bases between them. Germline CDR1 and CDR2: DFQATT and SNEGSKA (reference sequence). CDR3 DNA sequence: TGCAGTGCCGCGACAGGAGATGGCTACACCTTC. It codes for CSAATGDGYTF.

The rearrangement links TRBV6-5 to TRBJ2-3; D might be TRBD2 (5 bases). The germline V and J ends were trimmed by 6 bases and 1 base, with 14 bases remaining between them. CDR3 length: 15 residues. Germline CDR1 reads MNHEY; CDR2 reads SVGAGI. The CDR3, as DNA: TGTGCCAGCAGACTTGCTAGCTCCGGCACAGATACGCAGTATTTT. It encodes CASRLASSGTDTQYF.

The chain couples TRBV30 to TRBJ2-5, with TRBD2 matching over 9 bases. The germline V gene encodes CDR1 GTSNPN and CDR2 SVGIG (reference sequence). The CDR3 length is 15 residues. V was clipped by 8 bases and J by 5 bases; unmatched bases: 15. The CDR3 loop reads CAERRAGGLQETQYF. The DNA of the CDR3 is TGTGCCGAGCGCCGAGCGGGGGGCTTGCAGGAGACCCAGTACTTC.

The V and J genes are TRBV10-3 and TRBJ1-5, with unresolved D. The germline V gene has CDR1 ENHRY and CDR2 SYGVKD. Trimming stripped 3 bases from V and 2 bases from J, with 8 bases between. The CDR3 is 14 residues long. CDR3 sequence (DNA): TGTGCCATCAGTGACGGGATCGGCAATCAGCCCCAGCATTTT. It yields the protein CAISDGIGNQPQHF.

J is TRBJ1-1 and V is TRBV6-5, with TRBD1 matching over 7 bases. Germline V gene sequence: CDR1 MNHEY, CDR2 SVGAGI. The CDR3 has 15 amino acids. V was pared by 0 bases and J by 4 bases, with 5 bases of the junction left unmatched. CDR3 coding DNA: TGTGCCAGCAGTTACTCGACAGGGAAGGGCACTGAAGCTTTCTTT. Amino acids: CASSYSTGKGTEAFF.

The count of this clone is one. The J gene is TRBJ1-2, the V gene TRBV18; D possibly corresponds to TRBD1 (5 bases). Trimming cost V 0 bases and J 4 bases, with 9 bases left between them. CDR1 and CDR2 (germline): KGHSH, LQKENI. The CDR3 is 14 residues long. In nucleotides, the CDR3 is TGTGCCAGCTCACCACCCGCGGGGGGCTATGGCTACACCTTC. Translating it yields CASSPPAGGYGYTF.

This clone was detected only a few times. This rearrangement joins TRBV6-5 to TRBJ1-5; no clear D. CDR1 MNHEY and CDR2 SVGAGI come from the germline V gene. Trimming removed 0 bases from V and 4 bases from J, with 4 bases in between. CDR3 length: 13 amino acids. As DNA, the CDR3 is TGTGCCAGCAGTTACTCATGGAATCAGCCCCAGCATTTT. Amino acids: CASSYSWNQPQHF.

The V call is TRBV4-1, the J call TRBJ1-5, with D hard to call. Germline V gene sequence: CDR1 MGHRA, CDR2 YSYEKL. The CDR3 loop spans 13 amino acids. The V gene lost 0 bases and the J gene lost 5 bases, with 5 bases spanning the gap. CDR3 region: CASSQDLHQPQHF. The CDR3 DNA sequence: TGCGCCAGCAGCCAAGATCTTCATCAGCCCCAGCATTTT.

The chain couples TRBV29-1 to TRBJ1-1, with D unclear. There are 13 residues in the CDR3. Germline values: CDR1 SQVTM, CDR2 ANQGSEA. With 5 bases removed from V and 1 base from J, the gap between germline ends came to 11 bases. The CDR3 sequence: CSVYVEGNTEAFF. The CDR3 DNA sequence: TGCAGCGTTTATGTCGAGGGGAACACTGAAGCTTTCTTT.

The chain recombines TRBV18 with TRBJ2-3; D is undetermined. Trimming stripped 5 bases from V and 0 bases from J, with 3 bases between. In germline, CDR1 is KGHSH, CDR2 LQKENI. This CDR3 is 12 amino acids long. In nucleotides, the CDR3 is TGTGCCAGCTCAACTAGCACAGATACGCAGTATTTT. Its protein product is CASSTSTDTQYF. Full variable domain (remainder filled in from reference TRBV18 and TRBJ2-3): NAGVMQNPRHLVRRRGQEARLRCSPMKGHSHVYWYRQLPEEGLKFMVYLQKENIIDESGMPKERFSAEFPKEGPSILRIQQVVRGDSAAYFCASSTSTDTQYFGPGTRLTVL.

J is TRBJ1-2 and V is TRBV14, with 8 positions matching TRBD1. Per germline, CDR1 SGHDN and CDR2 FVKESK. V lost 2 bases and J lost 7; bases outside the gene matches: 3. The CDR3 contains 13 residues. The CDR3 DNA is TGTGCCAGCAGCCAACAGGGGGCGATTGGCTACACCTTC. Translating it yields CASSQQGAIGYTF.

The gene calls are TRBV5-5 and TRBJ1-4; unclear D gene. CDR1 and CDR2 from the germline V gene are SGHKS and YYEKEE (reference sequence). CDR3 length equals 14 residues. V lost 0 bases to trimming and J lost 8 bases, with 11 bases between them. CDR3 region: CASSLAPGGEKLFF. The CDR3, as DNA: TGTGCCAGCAGCTTGGCGCCCGGCGGCGAAAAACTGTTTTTT.

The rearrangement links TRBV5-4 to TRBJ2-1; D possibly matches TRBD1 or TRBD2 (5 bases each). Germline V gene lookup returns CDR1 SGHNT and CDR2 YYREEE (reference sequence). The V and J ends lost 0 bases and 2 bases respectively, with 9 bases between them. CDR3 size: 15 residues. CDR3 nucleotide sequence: TGTGCCAGCAGCTTGGGAGGGGTCCCCTACAATGAGCAGTTCTTC. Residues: CASSLGGVPYNEQFF.

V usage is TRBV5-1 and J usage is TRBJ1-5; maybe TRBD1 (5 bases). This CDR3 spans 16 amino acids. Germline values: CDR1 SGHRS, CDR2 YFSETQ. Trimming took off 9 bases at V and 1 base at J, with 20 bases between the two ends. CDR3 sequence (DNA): TGCGCCACCCGCGACCAGGACCCAGGGAGCAATCAGCCCCAGCATTTT. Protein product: CATRDQDPGSNQPQHF.

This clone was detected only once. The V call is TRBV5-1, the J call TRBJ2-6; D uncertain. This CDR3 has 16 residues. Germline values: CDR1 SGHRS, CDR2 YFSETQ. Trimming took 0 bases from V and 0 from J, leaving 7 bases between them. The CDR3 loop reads CASSLAVGSGANVLTF. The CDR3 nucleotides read TGCGCCAGCAGCTTGGCCGTCGGCTCTGGGGCCAACGTCCTGACTTTC.

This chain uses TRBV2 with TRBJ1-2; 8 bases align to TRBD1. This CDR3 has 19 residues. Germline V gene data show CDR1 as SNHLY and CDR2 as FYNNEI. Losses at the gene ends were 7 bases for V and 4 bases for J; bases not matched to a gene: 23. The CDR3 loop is CASTGSYGAGGLPPYGYTF. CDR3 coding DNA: TGTGCCAGCACGGGGTCGTACGGGGCAGGGGGCCTTCCCCCCTATGGCTACACCTTC.

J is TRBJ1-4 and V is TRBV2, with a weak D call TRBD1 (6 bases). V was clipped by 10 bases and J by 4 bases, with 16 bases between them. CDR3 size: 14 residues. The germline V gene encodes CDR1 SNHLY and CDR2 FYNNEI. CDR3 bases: TGTGCCATCGACGGGGGGCCCCTTAATGAAAAACTGTTTTTT. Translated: CAIDGGPLNEKLFF.

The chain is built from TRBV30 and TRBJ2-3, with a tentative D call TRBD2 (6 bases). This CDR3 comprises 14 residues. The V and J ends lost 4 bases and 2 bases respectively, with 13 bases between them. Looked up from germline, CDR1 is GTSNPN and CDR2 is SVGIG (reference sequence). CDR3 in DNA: TGTGCCTGGACCCGAGGGAGGACCACAGATACGCAGTATTTT. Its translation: CAWTRGRTTDTQYF.

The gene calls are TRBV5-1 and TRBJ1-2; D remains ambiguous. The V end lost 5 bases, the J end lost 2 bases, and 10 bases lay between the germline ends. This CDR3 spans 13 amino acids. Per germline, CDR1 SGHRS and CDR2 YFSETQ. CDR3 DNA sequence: TGCGCCAGCAGGGTGGGCCGGAACTATGGCTACACCTTC. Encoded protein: CASRVGRNYGYTF.

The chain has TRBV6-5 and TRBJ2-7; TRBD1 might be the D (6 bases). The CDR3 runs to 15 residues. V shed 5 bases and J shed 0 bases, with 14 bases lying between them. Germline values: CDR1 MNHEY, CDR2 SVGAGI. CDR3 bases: TGTGCCAGCAGTAAGCCACAGGGAAGCTCCTACGAGCAGTACTTC. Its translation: CASSKPQGSSYEQYF.

CDR3 loop: CASSGPSTGSSGNTIYF. CDR3 sequence (DNA): TGTGCCAGCAGTGGCCCCTCAACGGGAAGCTCTGGAAACACCATATATTTT. This sequence joins TRBV2 and TRBJ1-3; no definite D call. This CDR3 comprises 17 residues. Per germline, CDR1 SNHLY and CDR2 FYNNEI. V was trimmed by 4 bases and J by 0 bases, leaving 16 bases between them.

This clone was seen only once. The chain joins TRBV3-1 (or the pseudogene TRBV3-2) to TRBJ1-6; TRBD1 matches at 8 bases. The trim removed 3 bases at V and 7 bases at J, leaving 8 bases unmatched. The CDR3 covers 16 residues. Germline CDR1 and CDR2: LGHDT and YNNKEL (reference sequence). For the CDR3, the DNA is TGTGCCAGCAGCCATCCCCCCGGACAGGGAAATTCACCCCTCCACTTT. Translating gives CASSHPPGQGNSPLHF.

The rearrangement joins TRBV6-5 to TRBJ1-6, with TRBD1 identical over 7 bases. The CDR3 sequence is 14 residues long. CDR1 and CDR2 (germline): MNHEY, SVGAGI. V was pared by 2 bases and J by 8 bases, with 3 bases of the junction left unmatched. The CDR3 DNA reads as TGTGCCAGCAGTTACAGGGGGCGCGATTCACCCCTCCACTTT. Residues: CASSYRGRDSPLHF.

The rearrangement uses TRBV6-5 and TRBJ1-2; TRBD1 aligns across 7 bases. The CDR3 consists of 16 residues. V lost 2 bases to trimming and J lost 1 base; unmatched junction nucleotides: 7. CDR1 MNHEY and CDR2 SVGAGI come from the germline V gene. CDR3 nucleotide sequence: TGTGCCAGCAGTTACCAAGGGGGCTCAATTAACTATGGCTACACCTTC. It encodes CASSYQGGSINYGYTF.

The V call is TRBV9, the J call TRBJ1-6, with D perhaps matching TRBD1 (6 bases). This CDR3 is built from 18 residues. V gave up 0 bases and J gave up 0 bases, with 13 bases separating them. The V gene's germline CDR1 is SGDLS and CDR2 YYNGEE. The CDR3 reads CASSVGGGGSSYNSPLHF. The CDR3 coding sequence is TGTGCCAGCAGCGTAGGAGGCGGGGGCAGCTCCTATAATTCACCCCTCCACTTT.

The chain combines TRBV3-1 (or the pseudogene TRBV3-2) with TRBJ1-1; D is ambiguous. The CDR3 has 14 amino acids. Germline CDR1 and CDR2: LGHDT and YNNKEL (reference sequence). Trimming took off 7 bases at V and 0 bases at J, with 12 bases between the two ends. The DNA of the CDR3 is TGTGCCAGCACCCATGGCGTAATGAACACTGAAGCTTTCTTT. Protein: CASTHGVMNTEAFF.

The CDR3 sequence is CAWSVRGEEFF. The CDR3 DNA is TGTGCCTGGAGTGTACGGGGGGAGGAGTTCTTC. The chain joins TRBV30 to TRBJ2-1, with TRBD2 matching 7 bases. The CDR3 is made up of 11 amino acids. The J segment lost 14 bases and the V segment lost 0 bases, leaving 4 bases of the junction unmatched. From germline, CDR1 is GTSNPN and CDR2 SVGIG (reference sequence).